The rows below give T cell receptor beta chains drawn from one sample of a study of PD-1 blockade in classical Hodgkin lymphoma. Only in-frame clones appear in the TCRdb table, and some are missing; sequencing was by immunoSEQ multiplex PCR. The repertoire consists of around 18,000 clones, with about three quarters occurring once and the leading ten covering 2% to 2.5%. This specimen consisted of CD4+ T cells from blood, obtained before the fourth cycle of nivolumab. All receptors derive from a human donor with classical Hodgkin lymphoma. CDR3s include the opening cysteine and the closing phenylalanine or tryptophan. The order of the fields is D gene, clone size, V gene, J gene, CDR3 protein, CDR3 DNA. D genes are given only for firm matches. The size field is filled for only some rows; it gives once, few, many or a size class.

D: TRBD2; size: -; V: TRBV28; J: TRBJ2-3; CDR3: CASSSPYRLAGDTDTQYF; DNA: TGTGCCAGCAGTTCCCCCTACCGACTAGCGGGTGACACAGATACGCAGTATTTT
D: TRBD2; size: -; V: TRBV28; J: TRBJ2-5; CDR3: CASSTSTSGVRETQYF; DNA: TGTGCCAGCAGTACATCGACTAGCGGGGTTCGGGAGACCCAGTACTTC
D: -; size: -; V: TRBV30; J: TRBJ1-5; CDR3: CAWSGRENQPQHF; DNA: TGTGCCTGGAGTGGCAGGGAGAATCAGCCCCAGCATTTT
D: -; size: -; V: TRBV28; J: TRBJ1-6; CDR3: CASTLDLRGSYNSPLHF; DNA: TGTGCCAGCACCCTAGACCTCCGGGGCTCCTATAATTCACCCCTCCACTTT
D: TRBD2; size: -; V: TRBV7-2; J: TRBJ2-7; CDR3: CASSPGLAGGVYEQYF; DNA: TGTGCCAGCAGTCCAGGACTAGCGGGCGGGGTCTACGAGCAGTACTTC
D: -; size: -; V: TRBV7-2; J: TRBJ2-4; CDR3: CASSLGQGGIQNIQYF; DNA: TGTGCCAGCAGCTTAGGACAGGGAGGAATTCAAAACATTCAGTACTTC
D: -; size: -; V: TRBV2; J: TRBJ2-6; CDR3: CASSRDGTLTGSGANVLTF; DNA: TGTGCCAGCAGTAGGGATGGGACACTCACTGGCTCTGGGGCCAACGTCCTGACTTTC
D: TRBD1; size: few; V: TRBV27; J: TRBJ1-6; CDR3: CASQGGNSGNSPLHF; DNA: TGTGCCAGCCAGGGGGGGAATTCAGGTAATTCACCCCTCCACTTT
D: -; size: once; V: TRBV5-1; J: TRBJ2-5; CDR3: CASGRGGLNPQETQYF; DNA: TGCGCCAGCGGCAGGGGAGGGCTAAATCCGCAAGAGACCCAGTACTTC
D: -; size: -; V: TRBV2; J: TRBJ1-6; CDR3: CASSVVAGNSPLHF; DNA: TGTGCCAGCAGTGTGGTTGCGGGAAATTCACCCCTCCACTTT
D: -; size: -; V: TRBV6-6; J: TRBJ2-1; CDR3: CASSYYSGDEQFF; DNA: TGTGCCAGCAGTTACTACTCAGGGGATGAGCAGTTCTTC
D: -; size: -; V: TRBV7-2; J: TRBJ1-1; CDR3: CASSSEGDTEAFF; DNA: TGTGCCAGCAGCTCCGAAGGGGACACTGAAGCTTTCTTT
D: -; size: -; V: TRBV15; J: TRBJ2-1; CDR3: CATSRYSGSYNEQFF; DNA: TGTGCCACCAGCAGATACAGTGGCTCCTACAATGAGCAGTTCTTC
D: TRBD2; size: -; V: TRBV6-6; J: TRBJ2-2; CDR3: CASSRLAGNTGELFF; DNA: TGTGCCAGCAGCCGACTAGCGGGAAACACCGGGGAGCTGTTTTTT
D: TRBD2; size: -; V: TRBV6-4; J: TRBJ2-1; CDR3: CASKTSGGNEQFF; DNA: TGTGCCAGCAAAACTAGCGGGGGGAATGAGCAGTTCTTC
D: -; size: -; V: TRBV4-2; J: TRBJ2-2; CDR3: CASSQEQEPGGELFF; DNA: TGTGCCAGCAGCCAAGAACAGGAACCAGGGGGGGAGCTGTTTTTT
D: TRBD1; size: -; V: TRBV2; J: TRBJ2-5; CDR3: CASSEPTGGAETQYF; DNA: TGTGCCAGCAGTGAACCCACAGGGGGCGCAGAGACCCAGTACTTC
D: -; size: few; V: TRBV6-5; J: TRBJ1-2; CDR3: CAGGQCFYTF; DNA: TGTGCCGGAGGACAGTGTTTCTACACCTTC
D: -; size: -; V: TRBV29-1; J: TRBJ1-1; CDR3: CSVLSGTEAFF; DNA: TGCAGCGTTTTAAGTGGCACTGAAGCTTTCTTT
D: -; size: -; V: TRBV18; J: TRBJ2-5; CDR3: CASSPHLETQYF; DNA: TGTGCCAGCTCACCCCACCTCGAGACCCAGTACTTC
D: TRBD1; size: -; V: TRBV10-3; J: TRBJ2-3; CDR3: CAISSNAGQVTTDTQYF; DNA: TGTGCCATCAGCTCCAATGCTGGACAGGTGACCACAGATACGCAGTATTTT
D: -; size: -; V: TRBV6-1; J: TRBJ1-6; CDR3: CASRKDPDNNSPLHF; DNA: TGTGCCAGCAGAAAAGACCCAGATAATAATTCACCCCTCCACTTT
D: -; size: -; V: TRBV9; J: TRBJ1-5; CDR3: CASSFGGQQPQHF; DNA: TGTGCCAGCAGCTTCGGGGGGCAGCAGCCCCAGCATTTT
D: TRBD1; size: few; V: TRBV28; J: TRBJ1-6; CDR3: CASSYTGVGSYNSPLHF; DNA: TGTGCCAGCAGCTACACAGGGGTAGGTTCCTATAATTCACCCCTCCACTTT
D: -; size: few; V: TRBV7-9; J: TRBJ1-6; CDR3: CASSHNGGSYNSPLHF; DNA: TGTGCCAGCAGCCATAACGGGGGCTCCTATAATTCACCCCTCCACTTT
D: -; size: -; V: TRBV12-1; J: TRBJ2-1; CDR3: CASSYFPLAGDYNEQFF; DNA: TGTGCCAGCAGCTATTTCCCCCTAGCGGGAGACTACAATGAGCAGTTCTTC
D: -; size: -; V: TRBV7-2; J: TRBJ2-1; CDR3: CASSINRGIFYNEQFF; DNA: TGTGCCAGCAGCATAAACCGGGGGATATTCTACAATGAGCAGTTCTTC
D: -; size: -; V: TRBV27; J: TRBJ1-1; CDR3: CASSLSGRVTEAFF; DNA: TGTGCCAGCAGTTTATCAGGGAGGGTAACTGAAGCTTTCTTT
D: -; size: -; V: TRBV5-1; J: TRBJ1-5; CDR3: CASSFGPDRGPSNQPQHF; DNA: TGCGCCAGCAGCTTTGGCCCCGATAGGGGCCCTAGCAATCAGCCCCAGCATTTT
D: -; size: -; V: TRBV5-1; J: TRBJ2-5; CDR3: CASSPERPGVITETQYF; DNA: TGCGCCAGCAGCCCGGAACGGCCAGGGGTTATCACTGAGACCCAGTACTTC
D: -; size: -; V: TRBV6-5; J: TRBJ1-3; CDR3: CASSNSGNTIYF; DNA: TGTGCCAGCAGTAATAGCGGGAACACCATATATTTT
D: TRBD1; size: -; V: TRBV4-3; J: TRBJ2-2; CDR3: CASSQVQGANTGELFF; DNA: TGCGCCAGCAGCCAAGTCCAGGGGGCGAACACCGGGGAGCTGTTTTTT
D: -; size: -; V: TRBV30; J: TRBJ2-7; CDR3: CAWSAPDGGHDEQYF; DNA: TGTGCCTGGAGTGCCCCTGATGGAGGGCACGACGAGCAGTACTTC
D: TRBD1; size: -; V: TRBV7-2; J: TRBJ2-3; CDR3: CASRPTGAGTDTQYF; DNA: TGTGCCAGCAGACCTACAGGGGCGGGTACAGATACGCAGTATTTT
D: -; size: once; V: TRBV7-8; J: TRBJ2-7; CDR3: CASSLGVQGIVYEQYF; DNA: TGTGCCAGCAGCTTAGGGGTCCAGGGGATAGTCTACGAGCAGTACTTC
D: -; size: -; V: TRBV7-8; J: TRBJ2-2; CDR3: CASSLLESTGELFF; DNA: TGTGCCAGCTCTCTACTAGAGAGCACCGGGGAGCTGTTTTTT
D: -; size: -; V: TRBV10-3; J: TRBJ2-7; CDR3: CAITPGASEQYF; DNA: TGTGCCATCACCCCGGGAGCAAGCGAGCAGTACTTC
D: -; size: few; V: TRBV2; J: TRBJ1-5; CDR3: CASSQGARGNQPQHF; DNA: TGTGCCAGCAGCCAAGGGGCACGGGGCAATCAGCCCCAGCATTTT
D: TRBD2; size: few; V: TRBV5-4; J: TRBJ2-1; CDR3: CASSLTSGANNEQFF; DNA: TGTGCCAGCAGCTTGACTAGCGGGGCAAACAATGAGCAGTTCTTC
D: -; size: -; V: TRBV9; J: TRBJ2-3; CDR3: CASSVELRGDTQYF; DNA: TGTGCCAGCAGCGTAGAGCTACGGGGAGATACGCAGTATTTT
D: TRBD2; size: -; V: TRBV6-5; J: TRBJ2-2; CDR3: CASRQAGGKYGELFF; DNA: TGTGCCAGCAGACAAGCGGGGGGAAAGTACGGGGAGCTGTTTTTT
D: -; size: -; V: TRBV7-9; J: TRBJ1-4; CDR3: CASSLDRTATNEKLFF; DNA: TGTGCCAGCAGCTTAGATCGGACAGCAACTAATGAAAAACTGTTTTTT
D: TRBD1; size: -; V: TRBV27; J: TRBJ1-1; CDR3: CASSQIRGPNTEAFF; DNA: TGTGCCAGCAGCCAAATCAGGGGGCCGAACACTGAAGCTTTCTTT
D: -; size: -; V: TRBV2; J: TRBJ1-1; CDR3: CASSETYPAFF; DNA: TGTGCCAGCAGTGAGACGTATCCGGCTTTCTTT
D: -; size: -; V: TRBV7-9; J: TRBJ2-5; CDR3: CASSLRGGETQYF; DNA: TGTGCCAGCAGCTTAAGGGGGGGGGAGACCCAGTACTTC
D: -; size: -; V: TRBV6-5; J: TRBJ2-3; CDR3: CASSYNRGTDTQYF; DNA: TGTGCCAGCAGTTATAACAGGGGCACAGATACGCAGTATTTT
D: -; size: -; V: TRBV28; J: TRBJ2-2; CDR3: CASSSQSDRNTGELFF; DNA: TGTGCCAGCAGTTCCCAAAGCGACAGGAACACCGGGGAGCTGTTTTTT
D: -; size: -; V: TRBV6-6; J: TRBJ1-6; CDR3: CASSPTGANSPLHF; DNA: TGTGCCAGCAGTCCGACAGGAGCTAATTCACCCCTCCACTTT
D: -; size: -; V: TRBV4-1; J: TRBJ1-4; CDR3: CASSQDTPQAGGGEKLFF; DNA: TGCGCCAGCAGCCAAGACACCCCGCAGGCGGGGGGGGGAGAAAAACTGTTTTTT
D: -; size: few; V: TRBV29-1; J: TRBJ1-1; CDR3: CSVQRWGEAFF; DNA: TGCAGCGTCCAAAGGTGGGGTGAAGCTTTCTTT
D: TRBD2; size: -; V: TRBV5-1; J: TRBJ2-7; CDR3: CASSQPSLAGGDYEQYF; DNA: TGCGCCAGCAGCCAGCCATCTCTAGCGGGAGGGGACTACGAGCAGTACTTC
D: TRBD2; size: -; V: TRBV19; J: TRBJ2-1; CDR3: CASSPFSGRASYEQFF; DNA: TGTGCCAGTAGTCCCTTTAGCGGGAGGGCCTCGTATGAGCAGTTCTTC